A selection of T cell receptor beta chains follows, all from one sample in a study of cytotoxic CD8 clonotypes in ibrutinib-treated CLL. The table came from immunoSEQ multiplex PCR; TCRdb's copy has only in-frame clones and leaves some out. The sample contains about 300,000 clones, roughly 76% of which appear only once. The specimen was PBMCs, collected at disease progression, from a patient treated with ibrutinib. The receptor source for this set is a human donor with chronic lymphocytic leukemia. CDR3s include the opening cysteine and the closing phenylalanine or tryptophan. The D gene is left open where the match is weak. Only part of the rows carry a size: once, few, many, or a class if the clone is expanded.

TRBD2	TRBJ2-1	NA	TRBV29-1	TGCAGCGTTCGGTTAGCGGGAACCTACAATGAGCAGTTCTTC	CSVRLAGTYNEQFF
NA	TRBJ2-7	NA	TRBV18	TGTGCCAGCTCACCTAGGGACGGACCATACGAGCAGTACTTC	CASSPRDGPYEQYF
NA	TRBJ2-1	NA	TRBV10-1	TGCGCCAGCAGTGAGTCGGAGTACAATGAGCAGTTCTTC	CASSESEYNEQFF
NA	TRBJ2-5	NA	TRBV25-1	TGTGCCAGCAGTGAAAAGAGGGGAGGAGAAGAGACCCAGTACTTC	CASSEKRGGEETQYF
TRBD2	TRBJ2-7	few	TRBV7-3	TGTGCCAGCAGCTCCCCGGGACTAGCGGGAGCGGGCGAGCAGTACTTC	CASSSPGLAGAGEQYF
TRBD2	TRBJ2-1	NA	TRBV6-1	TGTGCCGGCCGCCCGGGACTAGCTTACAATGAGCAGTTCTTC	CAGRPGLAYNEQFF
TRBD2	TRBJ2-3	NA	TRBV6-6	TGTGCCAGCAGTTACGGCGGGGGGGCGCGGGGTACGCAGTATTTT	CASSYGGGARGTQYF
TRBD1	TRBJ2-5	once	TRBV4-1	TGCGCCAGCAGCCATGGGGACAGAGAACAAGAGACCCAGTACTTC	CASSHGDREQETQYF
NA	TRBJ1-6	NA	TRBV10-2	TGCGCCAGCGGCGCAGTCTCGCCCCTCCACTTT	CASGAVSPLHF
TRBD2	TRBJ2-3	NA	TRBV7-2	TGTGCCAGCAGCTTTCTAGCGGGAGGAATTGGCACAGATACGCAGTATTTT	CASSFLAGGIGTDTQYF
TRBD1	TRBJ2-7	once	TRBV19	TGTGCCAGTAGTATTGAGGGACAGGGGGTCTACGAGCAGTACTTC	CASSIEGQGVYEQYF
NA	TRBJ2-7	once	TRBV11-2	TGTGCCAGCAGTTCCCTTACGGGGTCCTACGAGCAGTACTTC	CASSSLTGSYEQYF
TRBD1	TRBJ2-3	NA	TRBV6-5	TGTGCCAGCAGTTCAGGGACAGGGGGCCGCGGGTATACGCAGTATTTT	CASSSGTGGRGYTQYF
TRBD2	TRBJ2-7	NA	TRBV4-1	TGCGCCAGCAGCTCACTAGCGGGGAATGCCGAGCAGTACTTC	CASSSLAGNAEQYF
TRBD1	TRBJ2-2	NA	TRBV10-3	TGTGCCATCAGGCCTGGGACAGGCATGAACACCGGGGAGCTGTTTTTT	CAIRPGTGMNTGELFF
TRBD1	TRBJ1-5	NA	TRBV27	TGTGCCAGCAGCCGGAGCCGACAGGGAGAGGCCCAGCATTTT	CASSRSRQGEAQHF
TRBD1	TRBJ1-2	NA	TRBV4-1	TGCGCCAGCAGCCAAGATCGTAGACAGGGGGCGAACGGCTACACCTTC	CASSQDRRQGANGYTF
NA	TRBJ2-5	NA	TRBV7-9	TGTGCCAGCAGGTTGGGTCTAGGACAGCCATACTTC	CASRLGLGQPYF
NA	TRBJ2-3	NA	TRBV28	TGTGCCAGCAGTTTACTTGAGACAGATACGCAGTATTTT	CASSLLETDTQYF
NA	TRBJ2-3	once	TRBV1	TGCACCAGCAGCCAAGATTCGTCCATCGGCGGGAGGGTGACAGATACGCAGTATTTT	CTSSQDSSIGGRVTDTQYF
NA	TRBJ1-1	NA	TRBV9	TGTGCCAGCAGCGTCGTGGAGACTGAAGCTTTCTTT	CASSVVETEAFF
NA	TRBJ2-7	NA	TRBV4-1	TGCGCCAGCAGCCAAGTGGGCGGAAAAGGGTTCTACGAGCAGTACTTC	CASSQVGGKGFYEQYF